One and the same sample provided the 32 T cell receptor beta chains below, sequenced in a study of shared clonotypes between healthy human individuals (dated by TCRdb to the early 2020s). CD8 naive samples were obtained by positive selection for CCR7 among CD45RO-negative cells, yielding a CD45RA+CCR7+ population from which TemRA cells were excluded. Libraries came from the immunoSEQ multiplex PCR assay. Not all clones reach the TCRdb copy of this immuneACCESS table, which keeps in-frame sequences only. Checked studies attribute under half of the gap to unresolved V genes and leave the rest unexplained. This sample comprises about 2.1 million clones, approximately 94% of them detected only once. The ten biggest clones cover around 1.7% of the sample. The specimen was naive CD8+ T cells from PBMCs. Sample cell subset or site, as interpreted from the label and publication: CD45RA+CCR7+. These receptor sequences come from a man aged 18 to 30 in good health. Some clones in this sample may be carry-over from other donors' samples.

The chain has TRBV25-1 and TRBJ2-5, with D uncertain. The CDR3 is 11 residues long. Germline CDR1 MGHDK, CDR2 SYGVNS. Trimming left V 8 bases short and J 5 bases short, with 9 bases between. CDR3 nucleotides: TGTGCCAGCCAAAGAATGGAGACCCAGTACTTC. Protein product: CASQRMETQYF.

The chain recombines TRBV5-6 with TRBJ2-1, with D possibly being TRBD2 (5 bases). The germline CDR1 and CDR2 sequences are SGHDT and YYEEEE. This CDR3 has 14 residues. V shed 4 bases and J shed 8 bases, with 16 bases lying between them. Here the CDR3 DNA reads TGTGCCAGCAGCGCGGACTGGGCGGTCGATGAGCAGTTCTTC. Translation: CASSADWAVDEQFF.

The chain carries TRBV9 and TRBJ2-2, with 14 bases matching TRBD2. Germline loops: CDR1 SGDLS, CDR2 YYNGEE. The V and J ends lost 1 base and 6 bases, in that order; junction bases with no gene match: 2. There are 16 residues in the CDR3. The CDR3 loop is CASSVRLAGGPGELFF. Here the CDR3 DNA reads TGTGCCAGCAGCGTACGACTAGCGGGAGGGCCCGGGGAGCTGTTTTTT.

The chain has TRBV5-6 and TRBJ2-2; perhaps D is TRBD1 or TRBD2 (5 bases each). Trimming took 3 bases from V and 5 from J, leaving 14 bases between them. The CDR3 is 15 amino acids. Germline CDR1 is SGHDT and CDR2 is YYEEEE. CDR3 in DNA: TGTGCCAGCAGCTCCTGGGGGTTGGGTACCGGGGAGCTGTTTTTT. Its translation: CASSSWGLGTGELFF.

To note about this clone: This same CDR3 is encoded by further DNA sequences in the sample. The chain has TRBV29-1 and TRBJ1-1; 8 nucleotides align to TRBD1. CDR1 SQVTM and CDR2 ANQGSEA come from the germline V gene. V shed 4 bases and J 1 base; nucleotides not matched to a gene: 2. CDR3 length equals 13 residues. CDR3: CSVAGGANTEAFF. For the CDR3, the DNA is TGCAGCGTTGCAGGGGGCGCGAACACTGAAGCTTTCTTT.

The V gene is TRBV11-3, the J gene TRBJ2-1; D may be TRBD2 (6 bases). V shed 4 bases and J shed 8 bases, with 9 bases lying between them. From germline, CDR1 is SGHNT and CDR2 YENEEA. The CDR3 has 12 amino acids. The CDR3 sequence is CASSSTSYEQFF. Here the CDR3 DNA reads TGTGCCAGCAGCTCCACTAGCTATGAGCAGTTCTTC.

Note on this clone: This CDR3 is also generated by other DNA sequences in the sample. This rearrangement joins TRBV7-9 to TRBJ2-5; TRBD1 aligns across 9 bases. V shed 2 bases and J 3 bases; nucleotides not matched to a gene: 1. CDR3 length equals 14 residues. Looked up from germline, CDR1 is SEHNR and CDR2 is FQNEAQ (reference sequence). CDR3 region: CASSLWDREETQYF. The CDR3 DNA reads as TGTGCCAGCAGCTTATGGGACAGGGAAGAGACCCAGTACTTC.

V is TRBV11-3 and J is TRBJ2-1; TRBD2 matches at 10 bases. V was clipped by 0 bases and J by 10 bases; unmatched bases: 6. This CDR3 has 15 residues. Germline V lookup: CDR1 SGHNT, CDR2 YENEEA. The CDR3 region has the DNA TGTGCCAGCAGCTTAGATCCCACTAGCGGGAAGGAGCAGTTCTTC. Its translation is CASSLDPTSGKEQFF.

The chain carries TRBV4-1 and TRBJ2-1; D is uncertain. The CDR3 extends over 16 amino acids. V was trimmed by 0 bases and J by 0 bases, leaving 9 bases between them. The germline gives CDR1 MGHRA, CDR2 YSYEKL. CDR3 loop: CASSQDHASSYNEQFF. The CDR3 coding sequence is TGCGCCAGCAGCCAAGATCATGCCAGCTCCTACAATGAGCAGTTCTTC.

The V gene is TRBV27, the J gene TRBJ2-1; 12 nucleotides match TRBD2. Germline trimming cut 3 bases from V and 7 bases from J; bases unmatched to any gene: 7. CDR3 length: 16 residues. Germline V gene data show CDR1 as MNHEY and CDR2 as SMNVEV (reference sequence). The CDR3 sequence is CASSLRLAGEVNEQFF. In nucleotides, the CDR3 is TGTGCCAGCAGTTTGCGACTAGCGGGGGAGGTTAATGAGCAGTTCTTC.

This clone has only one observation. The rearrangement links TRBV19 to TRBJ2-7, with 14 bases identical to TRBD2. V shed 2 bases, J shed 6 bases, and the junction held 12 bases outside the gene matches. This CDR3 has 18 residues. Germline CDR1 and CDR2: LNHDA and SQIVND (reference sequence). CDR3 amino acids: CASSIRLAGGPVSSEQYF. As DNA, the CDR3 is TGTGCCAGTAGTATAAGACTAGCGGGAGGGCCAGTATCCAGCGAGCAGTACTTC.

The chain employs TRBV30 and TRBJ2-7; the D gene is possibly TRBD1 (6 bases). V was cut by 1 base and J by 6 bases, with 16 bases left in between. CDR1 and CDR2 (germline): GTSNPN, SVGIG (reference sequence). The CDR3 covers 14 residues. CDR3 loop: CAWSEGSGVGEQYF. The CDR3 coding sequence is TGTGCCTGGAGTGAAGGGTCAGGGGTTGGCGAGCAGTACTTC.

The chain links TRBV13 to TRBJ1-1; D is unresolved. Trimming shortened V by 8 bases and J by 1 base, and 8 bases separated the two germline ends. The germline V gene has CDR1 PRHDT and CDR2 FYEKMQ (reference sequence). The CDR3 is 12 residues long. CDR3 amino acids: CASALQNTEAFF. CDR3 sequence (DNA): TGTGCCAGCGCTCTACAGAACACTGAAGCTTTCTTT. The entire variable domain, with the rest obtained from reference TRBV13 and TRBJ1-1, is as follows: AAGVIQSPRHLIKEKRETATLKCYPIPRHDTVYWYQQGPGQDPQFLISFYEKMQSDKGSIPDRFSAQQFSDYHSELNMSSLELGDSALYFCASALQNTEAFFGQGTRLTVV.

The CDR3 here is CATSKHTNTGELFF. The CDR3 DNA reads as TGTGCCACCAGCAAACACACCAACACCGGGGAGCTGTTTTTT. The chain couples TRBV15 to TRBJ2-2; no clear D. Germline V gene lookup returns CDR1 LNHNV and CDR2 YYDKDF (reference sequence). Trimming shortened V by 4 bases and J by 2 bases, and 8 bases separated the two germline ends. This CDR3 contains 14 residues. Using reference TRBV15 and TRBJ2-2 for the parts outside the CDR3, the full variable domain is DAMVIQNPRYQVTQFGKPVTLSCSQTLNHNVMYWYQQKSSQAPKLLFHYYDKDFNNEADTPDNFQSRRPNTSFCFLDIRSPGLGDTAMYLCATSKHTNTGELFFGEGSRLTVL.

The rearrangement uses TRBV11-2 and TRBJ1-2; 10 nucleotides agree with TRBD1. V lost 5 bases to trimming and J lost 6 bases; unmatched junction nucleotides: 12. This CDR3 comprises 16 residues. CDR1 is SGHAT and CDR2 is FQNNGV in the germline V gene. DNA for the CDR3: TGTGCCAGCAGCCACTTTTTGGACAGGGGGGATCATGGCTACACCTTC. Amino acids: CASSHFLDRGDHGYTF.

This clone was seen just once. V is TRBV25-1 and J is TRBJ2-5; tentatively, D is TRBD1 or TRBD2 (5 bases each). This CDR3 has 14 residues. Germline V gene sequence: CDR1 MGHDK, CDR2 SYGVNS. The germline V and J ends were trimmed by 1 base and 3 bases, with 9 bases remaining between them. CDR3 sequence (DNA): TGTGCCAGCAGTGAATGGGGGACGGAAGAGACCCAGTACTTC. This gives the protein CASSEWGTEETQYF. Variable domain in full (rest from reference TRBV25-1 and TRBJ2-5): EADIYQTPRYLVIGTGKKITLECSQTMGHDKMYWYQQDPGMELHLIHYSYGVNSTEKGDLSSESTVSRIRTEHFPLTLESARPSHTSQYLCASSEWGTEETQYFGPGTRLLVL.

Of note for this clone: Relative to the germline gene, one junction end is altered; a read error may explain this. The genes are TRBV6-5 and TRBJ2-5; D not certain. The CDR3 has 13 amino acids. Germline assignment: CDR1 MNHEY and CDR2 SVGAGI. The CDR3 DNA is TGTGCCAGTAGTTGGTCACTAAGGGAGACCCAGTACTTC. As protein: CASSWSLRETQYF.

V gene TRBV5-5 combines with J gene TRBJ2-1; no definite D call. CDR1 is SGHKS, CDR2 YYEKEE, per germline (reference sequence). This CDR3 has 15 residues. V shed 3 bases and J shed 0 bases, with 10 bases lying between them. This CDR3 reads CASSYAVSSYNEQFF. CDR3 DNA sequence: TGTGCCAGCAGCTATGCGGTGAGCTCCTACAATGAGCAGTTCTTC.

This chain uses TRBV14 with TRBJ2-5; no firm D call. The CDR3 has 16 residues. The V gene's germline CDR1 is SGHDN and CDR2 FVKESK. Trimming left V 1 base short and J 2 bases short, with 14 bases between. CDR3: CASSQAVGSPQETQYF. The CDR3 nucleotides read TGTGCCAGCAGCCAAGCCGTGGGCAGCCCACAAGAGACCCAGTACTTC.

The chain carries TRBV7-6 and TRBJ2-3; 10 bases align to TRBD2. Germline values: CDR1 SGHVS, CDR2 FNYEAQ. This CDR3 is 17 amino acids long. The junction had 12 bases not matched to a gene; V was cut back by 3 bases and J by 6 bases. CDR3 DNA sequence: TGTGCCAGCAGCTTGATTCGAGCGGGAGGGCCAACCGATACGCAGTATTTT. This codes for CASSLIRAGGPTDTQYF.

The genes are TRBV5-1 and TRBJ2-7; TRBD2 agrees at 7 bases. V dropped 3 bases and J dropped 5; count of bases not matched to a gene: 2. The V gene's germline CDR1 is SGHRS and CDR2 YFSETQ. The CDR3 extends over 12 amino acids. In DNA, the CDR3 is TGCGCCAGCAGCTGGGGAGGGGACGAGCAGTACTTC. Encoded protein: CASSWGGDEQYF.

The chain has TRBV7-8 and TRBJ1-5; no clear D. V was clipped by 3 bases and J by 6 bases, with 9 bases between them. Germline V lookup: CDR1 SGHVS, CDR2 FQNEAQ. The CDR3 runs 13 residues. This CDR3 is CASSFSSSQPQHF. The CDR3 nucleotides read TGTGCCAGCAGCTTCTCGTCCAGTCAGCCCCAGCATTTT.

The chain uses TRBV28 and TRBJ1-5; TRBD1 matches at 9 bases. Germline V gene data show CDR1 as MDHEN and CDR2 as SYDVKM. With V trimmed by 6 bases and J by 7 bases, 7 bases remained unmatched. This CDR3 has 14 residues. CDR3 sequence: CASRRDRERQPQHF. For the CDR3, the DNA is TGTGCCAGCAGGAGGGACAGGGAGAGACAGCCCCAGCATTTT.

The chain has TRBV7-9 and TRBJ2-1; D not resolved. The length of the CDR3 is 12 residues. Trimming removed 5 bases from V and 8 bases from J, with 10 bases in between. Germline CDR1 reads SEHNR; CDR2 reads FQNEAQ (reference sequence). This CDR3 is CASSVVRYEQFF. CDR3 sequence (DNA): TGTGCCAGCAGCGTGGTGAGGTATGAGCAGTTCTTC.

The chain joins TRBV28 to TRBJ2-1, with no clear D. CDR1 and CDR2 from the germline V gene are MDHEN and SYDVKM. V lost 1 base and J lost 8, with 3 bases in between. The CDR3 runs to 11 residues. The CDR3 DNA reads TGTGCCAGCAGTTTATATGATGAGCAGTTCTTC. Its protein is CASSLYDEQFF.

The chain carries TRBV21-1 and TRBJ2-7; the table names TRBD2, a call not compared with the DNA. TRBV21-1 is described as a pseudogene. The CDR3 sequence is 18 residues long. This chain's CDR3 is CASSKERTSGGASYEQYF. In DNA form, the CDR3 reads TGTGCCAGCAGCAAAGAAAGGACTAGCGGGGGAGCCTCCTACGAGCAGTACTTC.

The chain joins TRBV5-1 to TRBJ2-7; D is possibly TRBD1 (6 bases). Per germline, CDR1 SGHRS and CDR2 YFSETQ. This CDR3 spans 16 amino acids. The V end was cut by 7 bases, the J end by 4 bases, with 24 bases between. The CDR3 sequence is CASDQRTGTPPYEQYF. The CDR3 region has the DNA TGCGCCAGCGACCAAAGAACCGGGACACCTCCTTACGAGCAGTACTTC.

The chain recombines TRBV7-2 with TRBJ2-3, with 15 bases aligning to TRBD2. Germline V gene sequence: CDR1 SGHTA, CDR2 FQGNSA. With V trimmed by 1 base and J by 3 bases, 2 bases remained unmatched. This CDR3 is built from 17 residues. CDR3 sequence reads: CASSLGGTSGRTDTQYF. CDR3 bases: TGTGCCAGCAGCTTAGGGGGGACTAGCGGGAGGACAGATACGCAGTATTTT. Full variable domain (outside the CDR3, taken from reference TRBV7-2 and TRBJ2-3): GAGVSQSPSNKVTEKGKDVELRCDPISGHTALYWYRQSLGQGLEFLIYFQGNSAPDKSGLPSDRFSAERTGGSVSTLTIQRTQQEDSAVYLCASSLGGTSGRTDTQYFGPGTRLTVL.

Only a few counts were recorded for this clone. The sample contains more than one DNA sequence encoding this CDR3. V and J are TRBV7-9 and TRBJ1-1, with D possibly matching TRBD1 (5 bases). Germline values: CDR1 SEHNR, CDR2 FQNEAQ (reference sequence). V was clipped by 5 bases and J by 5 bases, with 9 bases between them. This CDR3 is 12 amino acids long. CDR3 DNA: TGTGCCAGCAGCCTGCGGGGGACTGAAGCTTTCTTT. This encodes CASSLRGTEAFF.

V is TRBV9 and J is TRBJ2-1, with 8 bases lining up with TRBD1. CDR1 SGDLS and CDR2 YYNGEE come from the germline V gene. Trimming at V came to 4 bases and at J to 0 bases, leaving 6 bases not matched to a gene. The CDR3 runs to 16 residues. CDR3 bases: TGTGCCAGCAGCCCTCCCACAGGGGGCTCCTACAATGAGCAGTTCTTC. Its protein is CASSPPTGGSYNEQFF.

This sequence joins TRBV4-1 and TRBJ2-6, with D perhaps TRBD2 (5 bases). The ends were cut back, 0 bases at V and 0 bases at J, with 15 bases in the middle. CDR1 is MGHRA, CDR2 YSYEKL, per germline. The CDR3 runs 19 residues. The chain's CDR3 is CASSQEEAPRRSGANVLTF. In nucleotides, the CDR3 is TGCGCCAGCAGCCAAGAGGAGGCTCCTCGACGCTCTGGGGCCAACGTCCTGACTTTC.

The V and J genes are TRBV4-1 and TRBJ2-2; 9 nucleotides line up with TRBD1. Germline V gene sequence: CDR1 MGHRA, CDR2 YSYEKL. This CDR3 region has 17 residues. Trimming took 2 bases from V and 5 from J; bases not matched to a gene: 9. The CDR3, as DNA: TGCGCCAGCAGCCAACTAGCGACGACAGGGGGTACCGGGGAGCTGTTTTTT. The encoded protein is CASSQLATTGGTGELFF.